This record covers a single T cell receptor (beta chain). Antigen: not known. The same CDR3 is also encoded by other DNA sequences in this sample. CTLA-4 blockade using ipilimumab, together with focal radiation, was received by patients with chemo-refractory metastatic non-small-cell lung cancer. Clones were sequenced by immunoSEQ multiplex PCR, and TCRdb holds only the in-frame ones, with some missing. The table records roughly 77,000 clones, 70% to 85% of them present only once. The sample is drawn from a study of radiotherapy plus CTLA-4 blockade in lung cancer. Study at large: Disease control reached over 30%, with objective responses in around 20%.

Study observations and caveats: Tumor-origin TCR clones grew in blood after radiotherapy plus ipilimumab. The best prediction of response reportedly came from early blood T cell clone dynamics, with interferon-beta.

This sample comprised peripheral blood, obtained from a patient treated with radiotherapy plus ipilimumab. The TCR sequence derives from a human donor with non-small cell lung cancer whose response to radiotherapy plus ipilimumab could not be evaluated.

CDR3 region: CASSFTGLGTEAFF. CDR3 in DNA: TGTGCCAGCAGCTTCACGGGACTTGGGACTGAAGCTTTCTTT. The chain carries TRBV5-6 and TRBJ1-1; perhaps TRBD1 as D (5 bases). CDR1 and CDR2 (germline): SGHDT, YYEEEE. There are 14 residues in the CDR3. V was pared by 2 bases and J by 5 bases, with 13 bases between.